Following are 9 T cell receptor beta chains from one sample sequenced in a study of T cell repertoires in cytomegalovirus infection. MiXCR, applied by TCRdb to the reads, yields one record per CDR3 protein. Found here are around 360,000 distinct CDR3 sequences, nearly 35% of them singletons; the top ten hold roughly 14%. These receptors' antigens are unknown. This material consisted of cultured PBMCs, taken from culture after CMV antigen stimulation. The receptor set was obtained from a human donor in good health (CMV status not recorded). Some clones in this sample may be carry-over from other donors' samples.

The chain carries TRBV19 and TRBJ2-3; 14 bases map to TRBD2. The CDR3 spans 17 residues. CDR1 is LNHDA and CDR2 is SQIVND in the germline V gene (reference sequence). The V segment lost 4 bases and the J segment 2 bases; nucleotides outside the gene matches: 5. CDR3 sequence (DNA): TGTGCCAGTAGTACCCGGACTAGCGGGGGGACCACAGATACGCAGTATTTT. This gives the protein CASSTRTSGGTTDTQYF.

The J gene is TRBJ2-3, the V gene TRBV7-2; 11 nucleotides agree with TRBD2. The V gene's germline CDR1 is SGHTA and CDR2 FQGNSA. With 3 bases clipped from V and 8 bases from J, the junction kept 13 bases outside the gene matches. This CDR3 comprises 17 residues. The chain's CDR3 is CASSFRGLAAERGTQYF. In DNA form, the CDR3 reads TGTGCCAGCAGCTTTAGGGGACTAGCGGCAGAGCGCGGTACGCAGTATTTT.

V usage is TRBV7-2 and J usage is TRBJ2-5, with D possibly TRBD1 on 8 matching bases. V lost 3 bases, J lost 4 bases, and 33 bases lay in between. Germline lookup yields CDR1 SGHTA and CDR2 FQGNSA. CDR3 length: 21 amino acids. The CDR3 DNA sequence: TGTGCCAGCAGCTTGCGGTACCGAACGGCAGGGGGCCCGGGAGGAGGAGAGACCCAGTACTTC. It encodes CASSLRYRTAGGPGGGETQYF.

This clonotype has more than one count but fewer than ten. This chain links TRBV7-2 with TRBJ2-5; 11 bases map to TRBD2. V was clipped by 1 base and J by 2 bases; unmatched bases: 6. The germline V gene has CDR1 SGHTA and CDR2 FQGNSA. This CDR3 is 17 amino acids long. The CDR3 loop is CASSLVRTSGRQETQYF. The CDR3 region has the DNA TGTGCCAGCAGCTTAGTACGCACTAGCGGGAGACAAGAGACCCAGTACTTC.

This clonotype was seen only a few times. The chain has TRBV30 and TRBJ1-1; weak D call: TRBD1 (6 bases). This CDR3 is 13 amino acids long. The germline V gene encodes CDR1 GTSNPN and CDR2 SVGIG (reference sequence). The V end lost 4 bases, the J end lost 6 bases, and 15 bases lay between the germline ends. CDR3 coding DNA: TGTGCCTGGAACAGAGAGGGGGGCCCTGAAGCTTTCTTT. The encoded protein is CAWNREGGPEAFF.

The J gene is TRBJ2-3, the V gene TRBV4-1; a weak D match, TRBD2 (5 bases). Trimming left V 1 base short and J 2 bases short, with 10 bases between. Per the germline V gene, CDR1 is MGHRA and CDR2 is YSYEKL. CDR3 size: 15 residues. The CDR3 is CASSQVFLATDTQYF. Here the CDR3 DNA reads TGCGCCAGCAGCCAAGTTTTCCTAGCCACAGATACGCAGTATTTT.

This chain uses TRBV19 with TRBJ1-1; D may be TRBD1 (5 bases). The germline V and J ends were trimmed by 4 bases and 0 bases, with 12 bases remaining between them. This CDR3 contains 15 residues. CDR1 and CDR2 (germline): LNHDA, SQIVND (reference sequence). In nucleotides, the CDR3 is TGTGCCAGTAGTACGGGACGGCGGCTGAACACTGAAGCTTTCTTT. This translates into CASSTGRRLNTEAFF.

This clonotype was recorded many times. The V call is TRBV7-6, the J call TRBJ2-2; 11 bases align to TRBD2. Losses at the gene ends were 1 base for V and 2 bases for J; bases not matched to a gene: 12. The CDR3 is 20 amino acids. Germline V gene lookup returns CDR1 SGHVS and CDR2 FNYEAQ. The chain's CDR3 is CASSLGALLAGGVNTGELFF. CDR3 nucleotide sequence: TGTGCCAGCAGCTTAGGTGCCCTCCTAGCGGGAGGTGTCAACACCGGGGAGCTGTTTTTT.

The chain employs TRBV7-6 and TRBJ1-2; TRBD1 is a possible D gene (6 bases). V was cut by 5 bases and J by 4 bases, with 14 bases left in between. The germline CDR1 and CDR2 sequences are SGHVS and FNYEAQ. The CDR3 covers 14 residues. The CDR3: CASSGGQSSYGYTF. The CDR3, as DNA: TGTGCCAGCAGCGGGGGACAAAGCTCCTATGGCTACACCTTC.